These 18 T cell receptor beta chains were all obtained from the same sample, sequenced in a study of shared clonotypes between healthy human individuals. The method was immunoSEQ multiplex PCR; TCRdb's version includes in-frame clones alone and lacks a portion of them. Of some 580,000 clones in the sample, roughly 98% are singletons; the top ten hold approximately 0.3%. The naive CD8 fraction comprised CD45RO-negative cells positively selected for CCR7 and excluded terminally differentiated effector memory CD45RA+ cells. Material: naive CD8+ T cells sorted from blood. These TCRs come from a man aged 25-40 years in good health.

This clone was found once. The chain has TRBV11-2 and TRBJ2-2; tentative D call: TRBD2 (6 bases). V lost 0 bases and J 0 bases, leaving 17 bases between the germline ends. The CDR3 sequence is 19 residues long. From germline, CDR1 is SGHAT and CDR2 FQNNGV. The CDR3 DNA reads as TGTGCCAGCAGCTTAGATAGCCTCGCGTGGGGGGCGAACACCGGGGAGCTGTTTTTT. Its protein is CASSLDSLAWGANTGELFF.

This chain uses TRBV5-4 with TRBJ2-7; weak D call: TRBD2 (6 bases). CDR3 length: 14 residues. Trimming removed 6 bases at V and 7 bases at J, with 20 bases between. Germline lookup yields CDR1 SGHNT and CDR2 YYREEE (reference sequence). This chain's CDR3 is CASTPDAGTGEQYF. CDR3 nucleotides: TGTGCCAGCACCCCCGACGCGGGGACCGGGGAGCAGTACTTC.

The genes are TRBV5-1 and TRBJ1-5, with D tentatively TRBD1 (5 bases). Germline CDR1 is SGHRS and CDR2 is YFSETQ. The CDR3 sequence is 15 residues long. Trimming pared 4 bases from V and 4 bases from J, leaving 15 bases between. In DNA form, the CDR3 reads TGCGCCAGCAGCCCCGCGGTGGGGGGAAATCAGCCCCAGCATTTT. Amino acids: CASSPAVGGNQPQHF. The full variable domain, with the rest looked up from reference TRBV5-1 and TRBJ1-5, is KAGVTQTPRYLIKTRGQQVTLSCSPISGHRSVSWYQQTPGQGLQFLFEYFSETQRNKGNFPGRFSGRQFSNSRSEMNVSTLELGDSALYLCASSPAVGGNQPQHFGDGTRLSIL.

The chain uses TRBV5-1 and TRBJ2-3; maybe TRBD1 (5 bases). V shed 0 bases and J shed 2 bases, with 7 bases lying between them. Per the germline V gene, CDR1 is SGHRS and CDR2 is YFSETQ. The CDR3 sequence is 14 residues long. For the CDR3, the DNA is TGCGCCAGCAGCTTGGGGGGCCTCACAGATACGCAGTATTTT. It specifies CASSLGGLTDTQYF.

The V call is TRBV7-8, the J call TRBJ2-2; 9 nucleotides agree with TRBD1. Looked up from germline, CDR1 is SGHVS and CDR2 is FQNEAQ. The V segment lost 5 bases and the J segment 3 bases; nucleotides outside the gene matches: 4. The CDR3 loop spans 15 amino acids. Here the CDR3 DNA reads TGTGCCAGCAGCCCAGGGACAGGGTACACCGGGGAGCTGTTTTTT. It encodes CASSPGTGYTGELFF.

The rearrangement joins TRBV4-3 to TRBJ2-2; D ambiguous. This CDR3 has 14 amino acids. The germline gives CDR1 LGHNA, CDR2 YSLEER. V was trimmed by 0 bases and J by 5 bases, leaving 7 bases between them. CDR3 amino acids: CASSQDFGTGELFF. DNA of the CDR3: TGCGCCAGCAGCCAAGATTTTGGGACCGGGGAGCTGTTTTTT.

The chain uses TRBV11-2 and TRBJ2-7; D is unclear. Trimming left V 1 base short and J 1 base short, with 11 bases between. This CDR3 is 15 amino acids long. From germline, CDR1 is SGHAT and CDR2 FQNNGV. CDR3 sequence: CASSLVGSPSYEQYF. As DNA, the CDR3 is TGTGCCAGCAGCTTAGTGGGCTCTCCTTCCTACGAGCAGTACTTC.

CDR3: CSVEKGLEDIQYF. The CDR3 DNA reads as TGCAGCGTTGAGAAGGGACTAGAGGACATTCAGTACTTC. The rearrangement links TRBV29-1 to TRBJ2-4, with 8 bases matching TRBD2. Looked up from germline, CDR1 is SQVTM and CDR2 is ANQGSEA. This CDR3 region has 13 residues. V shed 3 bases and J 8 bases; nucleotides not matched to a gene: 6. Supplemented by reference TRBV29-1 and TRBJ2-4, the full variable domain reads SAVISQKPSRDICQRGTSLTIQCQVDSQVTMMFWYRQQPGQSLTLIATANQGSEATYESGFVIDKFPISRPNLTFSTLTVSNMSPEDSSIYLCSVEKGLEDIQYFGAGTRLSVL.

This chain uses TRBV9 with TRBJ2-2, with D hard to call. The CDR3 extends over 17 amino acids. Germline assignment: CDR1 SGDLS and CDR2 YYNGEE. V shed 2 bases and J shed 3 bases, with 17 bases lying between them. The CDR3 DNA is TGTGCCAGCAGCGTCGCCCCTAAGGTGGTAGACACCGGGGAGCTGTTTTTT. Its protein product is CASSVAPKVVDTGELFF.

The rearrangement links TRBV19 to TRBJ2-7; 9 bases line up with TRBD2. Germline V gene sequence: CDR1 LNHDA, CDR2 SQIVND (reference sequence). V trimming: 10 bases; J trimming: 6 bases; junction bases outside the gene matches: 4. This CDR3 region has 11 residues. This chain's CDR3 is CATGLASEQYF. The DNA of the CDR3 is TGTGCCACGGGACTAGCTTCCGAGCAGTACTTC.

This clone was observed once. The chain links TRBV11-1 to TRBJ1-1; D remains unclear. Germline-derived CDR1 and CDR2 are SGHAT and FQDESV (reference sequence). The ends were cut back, 2 bases at V and 1 base at J, with 11 bases in the middle. The CDR3 extends over 15 amino acids. The CDR3 coding sequence is TGTGCCAGCAGCTTATTCGGGAGCTCGAACACTGAAGCTTTCTTT. Encoded protein: CASSLFGSSNTEAFF. Supplemented by reference TRBV11-1 and TRBJ1-1, the full variable domain reads EAEVAQSPRYKITEKSQAVAFWCDPISGHATLYWYRQILGQGPELLVQFQDESVVDDSQLPKDRFSAERLKGVDSTLKIQPAELGDSAMYLCASSLFGSSNTEAFFGQGTRLTVV.

The genes are TRBV27 and TRBJ2-1; 7 positions match TRBD2. The V gene's germline CDR1 is MNHEY and CDR2 SMNVEV (reference sequence). CDR3 length equals 14 residues. V gave up 3 bases and J gave up 7 bases; unmatched junction bases: 6. The chain's CDR3 is CASSLAGARNEQFF. As DNA, the CDR3 is TGTGCCAGCAGTTTGGCGGGAGCAAGGAATGAGCAGTTCTTC.

The chain combines TRBV4-1 with TRBJ1-5; D is ambiguous. In germline, CDR1 is MGHRA, CDR2 YSYEKL. V lost 8 bases and J lost 4, with 12 bases in between. The CDR3 has 13 residues. CDR3 protein: CASGPALNQPQHF. Here the CDR3 DNA reads TGCGCCAGCGGCCCGGCTCTAAATCAGCCCCAGCATTTT.

This clone was counted a single time. The identical CDR3 is also encoded by other nucleotide sequences in the sample. V gene TRBV5-1 combines with J gene TRBJ2-7; D is unclear. Germline V gene sequence: CDR1 SGHRS, CDR2 YFSETQ. CDR3 length: 11 amino acids. The V gene lost 4 bases and the J gene lost 3 bases, with 5 bases spanning the gap. The CDR3 DNA reads TGCGCCAGCAGCCCAGGCTACGAGCAGTACTTC. Amino acids: CASSPGYEQYF.

V is TRBV10-3 and J is TRBJ2-2; 7 bases align to TRBD1. Germline V gene lookup returns CDR1 ENHRY and CDR2 SYGVKD. This CDR3 is 14 amino acids long. V lost 10 bases to trimming and J lost 4 bases; unmatched junction nucleotides: 9. DNA of the CDR3: TGTGCCACCGGGGTAGACAGGGTCACCGGGGAGCTGTTTTTT. This sequence encodes CATGVDRVTGELFF.

The V and J genes are TRBV30 and TRBJ2-3; D tentatively fits TRBD1 or TRBD2 (6 bases each). CDR1 is GTSNPN, CDR2 SVGIG, per germline (reference sequence). Trimming pared 1 base from V and 3 bases from J, leaving 23 bases between. The CDR3 contains 18 residues. This chain's CDR3 is CAWSGVRQRGVWTDTQYF. The CDR3 DNA sequence: TGTGCCTGGAGTGGGGTTAGACAGAGGGGGGTCTGGACAGATACGCAGTATTTT.

CDR3 in DNA: TGTGCCAGCAGTCCCCCCGGGCGGGTGAACACCGGGGAGCTGTTTTTT. Its translation is CASSPPGRVNTGELFF. The chain has TRBV27 and TRBJ2-2, with a possible D match to TRBD2 (5 bases). V was trimmed by 5 bases and J by 1 base, leaving 14 bases between them. The CDR3 covers 16 residues. Germline V gives CDR1 MNHEY, CDR2 SMNVEV (reference sequence).

The J gene is TRBJ2-5, the V gene TRBV6-5; 8 positions match TRBD1. The CDR3 is made up of 14 amino acids. The V segment lost 0 bases and the J segment 5 bases; nucleotides outside the gene matches: 2. Germline V CDR1 and CDR2: MNHEY, SVGAGI. The DNA for the CDR3 is TGTGCCAGCAGTTACTCAGGACAGGGTGAGACCCAGTACTTC. The encoded protein is CASSYSGQGETQYF.